This TCR beta chain was identified during a study of cytomegalovirus exposure and HLA in healthy donors. Background on the study: A preliminary data release comprised about 85 million unique TCRs obtained from HLA-typed donors. Study-level results: Previous analysis showed most TCR beta V segments were productive about 90% or about 30% of the time.

Each donor was nominally healthy when sampled (though unrecorded immune exposures were likely). The CDR3 totals 12 residues. Trimming removed 4 bases from V and 4 bases from J, with 8 bases in between. Germline values: CDR1 SQVTM, CDR2 ANQGSEA. Primers: 60 Vbeta forward and 13 Jbeta reverse. Some clones are missing from TCRdb's copy, which holds only in-frame ones; the method was immunoSEQ multiplex PCR. Of about 91,000 clones listed, 55% to 65% are singletons. For this clone: The target antigen is unknown.

Sequencing input: PBMCs. The chain uses TRBV29-1 and TRBJ1-3; tentatively, D is TRBD1 (5 bases). This TCR derives from a human donor in good health. The CDR3 region is CSVGTPGNTIYF. CDR3 DNA sequence: TGCAGCGTTGGGACACCCGGAAACACCATATATTTT.